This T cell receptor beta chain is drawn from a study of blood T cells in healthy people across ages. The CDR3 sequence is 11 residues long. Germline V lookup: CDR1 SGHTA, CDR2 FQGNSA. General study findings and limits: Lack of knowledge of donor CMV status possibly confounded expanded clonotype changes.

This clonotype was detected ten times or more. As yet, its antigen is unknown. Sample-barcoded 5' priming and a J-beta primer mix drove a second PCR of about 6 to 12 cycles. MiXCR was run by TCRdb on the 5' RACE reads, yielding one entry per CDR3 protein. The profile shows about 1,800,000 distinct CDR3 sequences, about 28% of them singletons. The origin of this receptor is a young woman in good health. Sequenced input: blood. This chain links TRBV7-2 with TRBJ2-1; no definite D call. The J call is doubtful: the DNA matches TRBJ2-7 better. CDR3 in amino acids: CASSSYNEQYF. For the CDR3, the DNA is TGTGCCAGCAGCTCATATAACGAGCAGTACTTC.